The 2 T cell receptor beta chains given below trace back to one sample, sequenced in a study of T cell responses to AZD1222 COVID-19 vaccine. Measured with immunoSEQ multiplex PCR; TCRdb has only the in-frame clones, and not every one. Of tens of thousands of clones in the sample, about 92% are singletons; the top ten hold around 2.2%. The sequences come from peripheral blood, collected on day 0 of AZD1222 vaccination. These receptors were obtained from an adult in good health.

The CDR3 nucleotides read TGTGCCAGCAGCTGGCGCTACGAGCAGTACTTC. This translates into CASSWRYEQYF. This rearrangement joins TRBV14 to TRBJ2-7; D call uncertain. The germline CDR1 and CDR2 sequences are SGHDN and FVKESK. The CDR3 consists of 11 residues. V lost 5 bases to trimming and J lost 3 bases, with 5 bases between them.

V gene TRBV6-5 combines with J gene TRBJ2-7; D is possibly TRBD2 (6 bases). The CDR3 consists of 15 residues. Trimming stripped 5 bases from V and 4 bases from J, with 18 bases between. Germline assignment: CDR1 MNHEY and CDR2 SVGAGI. The DNA of the CDR3 is TGTGCCAGCAGTCCCTCGGGAGTGGGATTATACGAGCAGTACTTC. It codes for CASSPSGVGLYEQYF.